One sample yielded the 23 T cell receptor beta chains listed below, sequenced in a study of blood T cell repertoires in COVID-19. Sequencing was performed with immunoSEQ multiplex PCR; in TCRdb, only in-frame clones are kept and a portion is missing. The sample includes about 290,000 clones, roughly 86% of them seen just once. Material: peripheral blood. The receptors were sampled from a woman in her thirties with COVID-19, enrolled during active disease.

The chain recombines TRBV6-5 with TRBJ1-1, with 10 positions matching TRBD1. J was trimmed by 4 bases and V by 2 bases; bases with no gene match: 4. This CDR3 contains 15 residues. Germline V gives CDR1 MNHEY, CDR2 SVGAGI. The CDR3 loop is CASSYDRGQATEAFF. The CDR3 DNA sequence: TGTGCCAGCAGTTACGACAGGGGGCAGGCCACTGAAGCTTTCTTT.

V is TRBV29-1 and J is TRBJ2-3; unclear D gene. The germline V gene encodes CDR1 SQVTM and CDR2 ANQGSEA. This CDR3 is 12 amino acids long. The V end lost 7 bases, the J end lost 4 bases, and 12 bases lay between the germline ends. CDR3 sequence reads: CSAPLAPDTQYF. The CDR3, as DNA: TGCAGCGCCCCCTTGGCCCCAGATACGCAGTATTTT.

The chain joins TRBV6-5 to TRBJ1-1, with D perhaps TRBD1 (5 bases). The CDR3 length is 12 residues. V was trimmed by 8 bases and J by 7 bases, leaving 14 bases between them. Germline V lookup: CDR1 MNHEY, CDR2 SVGAGI. CDR3 sequence reads: CASVNWGLEAFF. CDR3 nucleotide sequence: TGTGCCAGCGTGAACTGGGGACTTGAAGCTTTCTTT.

The rearrangement links TRBV2 to TRBJ1-2; possibly TRBD1 for D (6 bases). The CDR3 totals 14 residues. V gave up 5 bases and J gave up 2 bases, with 12 bases separating them. CDR1 is SNHLY and CDR2 is FYNNEI in the germline V gene. CDR3 coding DNA: TGTGCCAGCAGTTGGACAGAACCCAACTATGGCTACACCTTC. The encoded protein is CASSWTEPNYGYTF. Full variable domain (remainder filled in from reference TRBV2 and TRBJ1-2): EPEVTQTPSHQVTQMGQEVILRCVPISNHLYFYWYRQILGQKVEFLVSFYNNEISEKSEIFDDQFSVERPDGSNFTLKIRSTKLEDSAMYFCASSWTEPNYGYTFGSGTRLTVV.

The chain has TRBV5-1 and TRBJ1-4; possible D gene TRBD1, 6 bases. Germline loops: CDR1 SGHRS, CDR2 YFSETQ. The CDR3 is made up of 15 amino acids. Trimming removed 3 bases from V and 8 bases from J, with 17 bases in between. Here the CDR3 reads CASSSMWGQGEKLFF. CDR3 bases: TGCGCCAGCAGCTCGATGTGGGGCCAGGGGGAAAAACTGTTTTTT.

This clone showed up just a few times. The genes are TRBV19 and TRBJ2-7; 7 bases map to TRBD1. Germline CDR1 and CDR2: LNHDA and SQIVND (reference sequence). With V trimmed by 3 bases and J by 7 bases, 6 bases remained unmatched. CDR3 length: 13 residues. CDR3 sequence (DNA): TGTGCCAGTAGTATGGGACAGACCATGGAGCAGTACTTC. Translation gives CASSMGQTMEQYF.

CDR3 coding DNA: TGTGCCGGATGGGGACAGGGGGGTAATTCACCCCTCCACTTT. Translated, it gives CAGWGQGGNSPLHF. The chain is built from TRBV2 and TRBJ1-6; 11 bases are a match to TRBD1. V gave up 11 bases and J gave up 6 bases; unmatched junction bases: 6. This CDR3 is built from 14 residues. Germline V lookup: CDR1 SNHLY, CDR2 FYNNEI.

The rearrangement joins TRBV5-5 to TRBJ1-2; D is unclear. CDR1 and CDR2 (germline): SGHKS, YYEKEE (reference sequence). With 5 bases removed from V and 6 bases from J, the gap between germline ends came to 20 bases. The CDR3 spans 15 residues. CDR3 sequence reads: CASSPRVSLSHGYTF. The CDR3 nucleotides are TGTGCCAGCAGTCCGCGGGTTTCACTTTCACATGGCTACACCTTC.

This clone was seen a single time. This rearrangement joins TRBV5-1 to TRBJ1-5, with D tentatively TRBD1 (5 bases). The CDR3 is 16 residues long. Trimming took 1 base from V and 0 from J, leaving 11 bases between them. CDR1 is SGHRS and CDR2 is YFSETQ in the germline V gene. The DNA for the CDR3 is TGCGCCAGCAGCTTGATGGGGCCCTATAGCAATCAGCCCCAGCATTTT. Its protein product is CASSLMGPYSNQPQHF.

The V call is TRBV6-2 or TRBV6-3, the J call TRBJ2-2, with D possibly being TRBD2 (6 bases). Between the trimmed V and J ends, which lost 5 bases and 7 bases, there was a span of 14 bases. Germline assignment: CDR1 MNHEY and CDR2 SVGEGT. This CDR3 is 14 amino acids long. This chain's CDR3 is CASSRLATNGELFF. The CDR3 coding sequence is TGTGCCAGCAGTCGTCTAGCGACTAACGGGGAGCTGTTTTTT.

Concerning this clone: The sample carries other DNA sequences with the same CDR3. The CDR3 DNA reads TGCGCCAGCAGCTTAGCTGTAGGCACAGATACGCAGTATTTT. Encoded protein: CASSLAVGTDTQYF. V usage is TRBV5-1 and J usage is TRBJ2-3; no clear D. V was clipped by 2 bases and J by 1 base, with 8 bases between them. Germline CDR1 SGHRS, CDR2 YFSETQ. This CDR3 comprises 14 residues.

This clone showed up just once. The chain employs TRBV27 and TRBJ2-1, with 12 bases fitting TRBD1. There are 16 residues in the CDR3. V was clipped by 4 bases and J by 1 base; unmatched bases: 2. Germline loops: CDR1 MNHEY, CDR2 SMNVEV (reference sequence). The CDR3 spells CASSWGQGASYNEQFF. Written as DNA, the CDR3 is TGTGCCAGCAGTTGGGGACAGGGGGCGTCCTACAATGAGCAGTTCTTC.

In its sample, this clone was seen a few times. This chain connects TRBV2 to TRBJ1-5; the D is unclear. The CDR3 runs to 14 residues. Germline V gives CDR1 SNHLY, CDR2 FYNNEI. Deletions cut 5 bases from V and 2 bases from J, with 10 bases between. CDR3 residues: CASSSLIGNQPQHF. CDR3 coding DNA: TGTGCCAGCAGTAGCCTCATTGGCAATCAGCCCCAGCATTTT.

This clone turned up a few times. The chain uses TRBV18 and TRBJ2-1; D might be TRBD2 (5 bases). The CDR3 is 13 amino acids. Germline values: CDR1 KGHSH, CDR2 LQKENI. Deletions cut 0 bases from V and 8 bases from J, with 8 bases between. In DNA form, the CDR3 reads TGTGCCAGCTCACCACCGAGCGGCCATGAGCAGTTCTTC. Protein product: CASSPPSGHEQFF.

J is TRBJ2-3 and V is TRBV7-9; tentatively, D is TRBD1 (5 bases). The CDR3 has 16 amino acids. Trimming shortened V by 1 base and J by 2 bases, and 13 bases separated the two germline ends. Germline CDR1 reads SEHNR; CDR2 reads FQNEAQ (reference sequence). The CDR3 protein is CASSLVRVGATDTQYF. CDR3 bases: TGTGCCAGCAGCTTAGTTCGTGTAGGGGCCACAGATACGCAGTATTTT.

CDR3: CASSSLTQSRYEQYF. For the CDR3, the DNA is TGTGCCAGCAGCTCGTTGACACAATCACGCTACGAGCAGTACTTC. The chain joins TRBV5-5 to TRBJ2-7; the D is unclear. The CDR3 extends over 15 amino acids. V was cut by 3 bases and J by 3 bases, with 16 bases left in between. CDR1 and CDR2 from the germline V gene are SGHKS and YYEKEE (reference sequence). Full variable domain (remainder filled in from reference TRBV5-5 and TRBJ2-7): DAGVTQSPTHLIKTRGQQVTLRCSPISGHKSVSWYQQVLGQGPQFIFQYYEKEERGRGNFPDRFSARQFPNYSSELNVNALLLGDSALYLCASSSLTQSRYEQYFGPGTRLTVT.

The chain carries TRBV7-9 and TRBJ1-1, with D unresolved. CDR1 and CDR2 (germline): SEHNR, FQNEAQ (reference sequence). The CDR3 runs to 15 residues. V was clipped by 2 bases and J by 0 bases, with 10 bases between them. The CDR3 loop reads CASSLMAGMNTEAFF. CDR3 bases: TGTGCCAGCAGCTTAATGGCGGGGATGAACACTGAAGCTTTCTTT.

The chain has TRBV28 and TRBJ2-5; 13 nucleotides align to TRBD2. J gave up 5 bases and V 5 bases, and 2 bases lay outside the gene matches. Germline V gene sequence: CDR1 MDHEN, CDR2 SYDVKM. This CDR3 is built from 14 residues. CDR3 coding DNA: TGTGCCAGCAGTCAGGGACTAGCGGGGGAGACCCAGTACTTC. This gives the protein CASSQGLAGETQYF.

The chain recombines TRBV6-6 with TRBJ1-2; D is ambiguous. V lost 2 bases and J lost 7, with 8 bases in between. Germline V lookup: CDR1 MNHNY, CDR2 SVGAGI (reference sequence). The CDR3 is made up of 12 amino acids. In nucleotides, the CDR3 is TGTGCCAGCAGTTACGAGGAGGGTGGCTACACCTTC. It encodes CASSYEEGGYTF.

The genes are TRBV3-1 (or the pseudogene TRBV3-2) and TRBJ1-4; D is unclear. The ends were cut back, 0 bases at V and 0 bases at J, with 14 bases in the middle. The CDR3 has 18 residues. Germline CDR1 is LGHDT and CDR2 is YNNKEL (reference sequence). CDR3: CASSQDFFILATNEKLFF. CDR3 bases: TGTGCCAGCAGCCAAGATTTCTTTATTCTTGCAACTAATGAAAAACTGTTTTTT.

The chain recombines TRBV4-1 with TRBJ1-1; TRBD1 aligns across 9 bases. Germline V gene sequence: CDR1 MGHRA, CDR2 YSYEKL. The CDR3 consists of 16 residues. Losses at the gene ends were 1 base for V and 0 bases for J; bases not matched to a gene: 3. CDR3 region: CASSQGDRVMNTEAFF. DNA for the CDR3: TGCGCCAGCAGCCAAGGGGACAGGGTCATGAACACTGAAGCTTTCTTT.

The rearrangement joins TRBV5-4 to TRBJ1-4; D gene uncertain. The CDR3 length is 12 residues. Germline CDR1 reads SGHNT; CDR2 reads YYREEE (reference sequence). The germline V and J ends were trimmed by 4 bases and 5 bases, with 6 bases remaining between them. The CDR3 DNA reads as TGTGCCAGCAGCGTTCAGAATGAAAAACTGTTTTTT. It codes for CASSVQNEKLFF.

The CDR3 DNA reads TGTGCCAGCAGTCTCTCCCGGTCACCCCTCCACTTT. Amino acid sequence: CASSLSRSPLHF. The chain couples TRBV27 to TRBJ1-6; D gene unclear. Trimming pared 5 bases from V and 10 bases from J, leaving 9 bases between. The CDR3 is 12 residues long. Per germline, CDR1 MNHEY and CDR2 SMNVEV (reference sequence).